The sequence of this T cell receptor beta chain was determined in a study of T cells after yellow fever vaccination. This clonotype was observed at least ten times. Template switching by 5'RACE produced TCR cDNA, adding a universal primer site and UMIs. From the 5' RACE reads, TCRdb called clonotypes with MiXCR, one entry per CDR3 protein. The table has about 500,000 distinct CDR3 sequences, less than 20% seen once; the top ten hold roughly 17%. The receptor's source is a man younger than 35 who received the YFV17D yellow fever vaccine. Sequenced material: PBMCs, taken about 5 days after the first yellow fever vaccination.

The CDR3 coding sequence is TGCAGTGCTAGCCCGGATAACTATGGCTACACCTTC. Encoded protein: CSASPDNYGYTF. The genes are TRBV20-1 and TRBJ1-2, with D hard to call. This CDR3 spans 12 amino acids. V gave up 3 bases and J gave up 1 base, with 6 bases separating them. Per the germline V gene, CDR1 is DFQATT and CDR2 is SNEGSKA (reference sequence).